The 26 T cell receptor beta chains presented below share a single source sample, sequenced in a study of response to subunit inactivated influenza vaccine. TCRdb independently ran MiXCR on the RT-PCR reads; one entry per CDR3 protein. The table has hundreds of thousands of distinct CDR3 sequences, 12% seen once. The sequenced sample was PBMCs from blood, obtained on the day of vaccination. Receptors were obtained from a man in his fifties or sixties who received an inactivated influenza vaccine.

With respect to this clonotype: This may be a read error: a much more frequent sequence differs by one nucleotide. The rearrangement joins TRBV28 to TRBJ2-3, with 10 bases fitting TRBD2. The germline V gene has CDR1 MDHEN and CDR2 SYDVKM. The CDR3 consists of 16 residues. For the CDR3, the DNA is TGTACCAGCAGCAGAAGGACTAGCGGATACCTAGATACGCAGTATTTT. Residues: CTSSRRTSGYLDTQYF.

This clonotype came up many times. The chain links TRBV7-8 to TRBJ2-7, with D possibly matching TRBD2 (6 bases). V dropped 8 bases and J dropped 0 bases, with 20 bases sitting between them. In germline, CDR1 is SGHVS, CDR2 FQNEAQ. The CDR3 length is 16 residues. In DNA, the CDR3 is TGTGCCAGCTTTAGGGGAGGTACGGGGAGCTCCTACGAGCAGTACTTC. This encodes CASFRGGTGSSYEQYF.

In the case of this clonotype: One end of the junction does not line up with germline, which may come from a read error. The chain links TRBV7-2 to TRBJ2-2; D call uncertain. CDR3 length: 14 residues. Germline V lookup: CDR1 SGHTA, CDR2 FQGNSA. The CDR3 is CASSLAGNAGELFF. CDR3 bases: TGTGCCAGCAGCTTAGCAGGGAACGCCGGGGAGCTGTTTTTT.

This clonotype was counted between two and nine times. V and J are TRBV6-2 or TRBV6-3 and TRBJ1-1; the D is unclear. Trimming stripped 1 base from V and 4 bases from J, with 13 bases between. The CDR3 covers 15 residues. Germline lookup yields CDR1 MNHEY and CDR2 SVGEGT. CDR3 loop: CASSYFYGVGTEAFF. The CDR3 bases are TGTGCCAGCAGTTACTTCTACGGGGTGGGCACTGAAGCTTTCTTT.

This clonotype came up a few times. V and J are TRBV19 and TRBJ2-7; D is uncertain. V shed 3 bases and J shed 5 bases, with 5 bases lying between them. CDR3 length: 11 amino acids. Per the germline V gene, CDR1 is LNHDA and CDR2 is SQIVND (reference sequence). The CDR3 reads CASSIEDEQYF. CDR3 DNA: TGTGCCAGTAGTATCGAGGACGAGCAGTACTTC.

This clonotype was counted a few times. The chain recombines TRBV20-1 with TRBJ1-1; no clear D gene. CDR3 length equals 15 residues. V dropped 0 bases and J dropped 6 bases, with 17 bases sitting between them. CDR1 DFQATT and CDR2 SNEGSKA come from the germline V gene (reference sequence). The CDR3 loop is CSARDMGGSKAEAFF. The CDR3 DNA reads TGCAGTGCTAGAGATATGGGAGGGAGTAAGGCTGAAGCTTTCTTT.

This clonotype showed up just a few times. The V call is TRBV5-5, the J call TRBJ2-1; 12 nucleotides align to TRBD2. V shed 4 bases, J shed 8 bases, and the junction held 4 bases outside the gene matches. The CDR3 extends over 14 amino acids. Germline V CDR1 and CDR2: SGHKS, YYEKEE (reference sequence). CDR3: CASSPSGRAYEQFF. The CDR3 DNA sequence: TGTGCCAGCAGCCCTAGCGGGAGGGCCTATGAGCAGTTCTTC.

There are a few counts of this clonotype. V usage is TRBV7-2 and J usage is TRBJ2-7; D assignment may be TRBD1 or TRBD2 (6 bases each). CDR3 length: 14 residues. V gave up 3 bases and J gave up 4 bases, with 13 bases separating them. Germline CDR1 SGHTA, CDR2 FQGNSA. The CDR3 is CASSFQGGWYEQYF. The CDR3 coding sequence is TGTGCCAGCAGCTTTCAAGGGGGGTGGTACGAGCAGTACTTC.

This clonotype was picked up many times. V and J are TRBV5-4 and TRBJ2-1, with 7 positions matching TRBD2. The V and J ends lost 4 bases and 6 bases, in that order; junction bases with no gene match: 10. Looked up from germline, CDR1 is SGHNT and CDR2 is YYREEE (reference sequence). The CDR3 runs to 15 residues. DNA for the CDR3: TGTGCCAGCAGCCCCAGAGGCGGGAGCGGCAATGAGCAGTTCTTC. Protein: CASSPRGGSGNEQFF.

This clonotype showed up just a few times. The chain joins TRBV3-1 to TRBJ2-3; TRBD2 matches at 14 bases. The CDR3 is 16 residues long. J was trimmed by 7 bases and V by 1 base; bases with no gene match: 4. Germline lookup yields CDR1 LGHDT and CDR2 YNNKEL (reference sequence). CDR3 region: CASSQGGTSGGNTQYF. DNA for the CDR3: TGTGCCAGCAGCCAAGGTGGGACTAGCGGGGGAAATACGCAGTATTTT.

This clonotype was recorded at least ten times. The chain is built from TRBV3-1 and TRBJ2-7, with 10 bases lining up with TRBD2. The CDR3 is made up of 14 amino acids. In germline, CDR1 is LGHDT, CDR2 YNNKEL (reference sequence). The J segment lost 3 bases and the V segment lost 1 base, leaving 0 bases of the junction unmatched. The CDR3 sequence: CASSQGLAGYEQYF. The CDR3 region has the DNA TGTGCCAGCAGCCAAGGACTAGCGGGCTACGAGCAGTACTTC.

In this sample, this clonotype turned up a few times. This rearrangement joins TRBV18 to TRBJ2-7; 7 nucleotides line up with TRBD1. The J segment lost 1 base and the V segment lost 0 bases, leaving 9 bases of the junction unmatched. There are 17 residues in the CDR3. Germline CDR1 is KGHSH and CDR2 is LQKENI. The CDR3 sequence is CASSPPSSRDRSYEQYF. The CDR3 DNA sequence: TGTGCCAGCTCACCACCGAGTAGTCGGGACAGATCCTACGAGCAGTACTTC. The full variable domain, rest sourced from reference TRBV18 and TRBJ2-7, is NAGVMQNPRHLVRRRGQEARLRCSPMKGHSHVYWYRQLPEEGLKFMVYLQKENIIDESGMPKERFSAEFPKEGPSILRIQQVVRGDSAAYFCASSPPSSRDRSYEQYFGPGTRLTVT.

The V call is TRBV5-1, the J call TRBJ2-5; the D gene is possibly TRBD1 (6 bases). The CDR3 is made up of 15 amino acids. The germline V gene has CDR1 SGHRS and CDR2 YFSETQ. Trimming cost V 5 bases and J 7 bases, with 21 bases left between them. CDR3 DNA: TGCGCCAGCAGTCAGCAAGGGGGACAAAAAGTGACCCAGTACTTC. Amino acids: CASSQQGGQKVTQYF.

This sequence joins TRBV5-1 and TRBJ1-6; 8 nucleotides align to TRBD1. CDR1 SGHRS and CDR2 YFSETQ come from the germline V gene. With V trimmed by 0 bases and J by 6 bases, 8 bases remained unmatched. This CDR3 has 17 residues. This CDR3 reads CASSLVVRGLGNSPLHF. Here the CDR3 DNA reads TGCGCCAGCAGCTTGGTTGTCAGGGGGCTGGGTAATTCACCCCTCCACTTT.

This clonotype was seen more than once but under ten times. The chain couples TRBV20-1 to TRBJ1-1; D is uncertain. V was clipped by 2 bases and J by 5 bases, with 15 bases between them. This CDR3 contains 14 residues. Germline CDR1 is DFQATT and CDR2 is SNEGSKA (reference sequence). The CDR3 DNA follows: TGCAGTGCTAGACGACCCCTTCTAAAAACTGAAGCTTTCTTT. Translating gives CSARRPLLKTEAFF.

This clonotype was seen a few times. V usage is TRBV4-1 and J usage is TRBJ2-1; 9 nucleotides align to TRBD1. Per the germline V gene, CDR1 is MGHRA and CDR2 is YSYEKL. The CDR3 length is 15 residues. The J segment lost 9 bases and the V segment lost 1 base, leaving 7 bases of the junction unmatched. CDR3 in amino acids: CASSQGTGVGSEQFF. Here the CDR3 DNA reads TGCGCCAGCAGCCAAGGGACAGGGGTGGGAAGTGAGCAGTTCTTC.

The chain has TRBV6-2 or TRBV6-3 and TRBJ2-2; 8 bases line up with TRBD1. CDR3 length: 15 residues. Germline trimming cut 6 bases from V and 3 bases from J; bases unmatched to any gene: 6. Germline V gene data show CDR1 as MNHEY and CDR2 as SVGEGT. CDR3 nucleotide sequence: TGTGCCAGCAGACTTGGACAGGGATACACCGGGGAGCTGTTTTTT. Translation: CASRLGQGYTGELFF.

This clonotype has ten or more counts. CDR3 sequence (DNA): TGTGCCAGCAGCACGGGACTCGGAGAGCAGTACTTC. It specifies CASSTGLGEQYF. The chain employs TRBV3-1 and TRBJ2-7, with TRBD2 as a possible D gene (6 bases). The ends were cut back, 5 bases at V and 7 bases at J, with 12 bases in the middle. This CDR3 has 12 amino acids. Germline V gene data show CDR1 as LGHDT and CDR2 as YNNKEL (reference sequence).

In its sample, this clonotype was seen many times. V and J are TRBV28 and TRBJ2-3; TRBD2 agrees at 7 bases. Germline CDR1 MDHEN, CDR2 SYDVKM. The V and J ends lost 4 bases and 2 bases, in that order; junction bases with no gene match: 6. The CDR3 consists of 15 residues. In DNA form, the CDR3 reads TGTGCCAGCAGTTCGGGGGGTTCTCACACAGATACGCAGTATTTT. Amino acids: CASSSGGSHTDTQYF.

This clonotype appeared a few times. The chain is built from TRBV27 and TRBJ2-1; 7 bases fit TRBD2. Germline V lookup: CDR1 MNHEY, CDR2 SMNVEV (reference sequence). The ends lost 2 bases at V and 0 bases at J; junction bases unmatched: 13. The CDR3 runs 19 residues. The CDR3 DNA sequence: TGTGCCAGCAGTTTAGCGGGAGCGGCGTTGTGGGGCTCCTACAATGAGCAGTTCTTC. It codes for CASSLAGAALWGSYNEQFF.

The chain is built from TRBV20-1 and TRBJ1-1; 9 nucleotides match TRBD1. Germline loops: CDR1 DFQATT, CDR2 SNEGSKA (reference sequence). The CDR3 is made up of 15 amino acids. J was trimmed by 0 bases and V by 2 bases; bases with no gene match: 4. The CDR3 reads CSARKTGGLNTEAFF. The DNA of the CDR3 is TGCAGTGCTAGAAAGACAGGGGGATTGAACACTGAAGCTTTCTTT.

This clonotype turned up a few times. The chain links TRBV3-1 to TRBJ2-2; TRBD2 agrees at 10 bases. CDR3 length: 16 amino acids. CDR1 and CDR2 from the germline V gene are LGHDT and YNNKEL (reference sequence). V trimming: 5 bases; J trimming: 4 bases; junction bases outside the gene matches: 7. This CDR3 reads CASSNRPSGSTGELFF. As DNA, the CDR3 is TGTGCCAGCAGCAACCGTCCTAGCGGGAGCACCGGGGAGCTGTTTTTT.

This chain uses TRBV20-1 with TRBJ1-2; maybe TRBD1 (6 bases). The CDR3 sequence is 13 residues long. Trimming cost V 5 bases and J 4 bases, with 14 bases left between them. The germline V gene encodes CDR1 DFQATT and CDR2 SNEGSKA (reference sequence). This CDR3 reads CSAQGPGLYGYTF. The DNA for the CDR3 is TGCAGTGCTCAGGGGCCGGGCCTCTATGGCTACACCTTC.

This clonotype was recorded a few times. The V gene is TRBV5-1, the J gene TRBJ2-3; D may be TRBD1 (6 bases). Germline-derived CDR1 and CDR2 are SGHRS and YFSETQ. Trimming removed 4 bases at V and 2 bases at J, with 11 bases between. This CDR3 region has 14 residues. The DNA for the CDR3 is TGCGCCAGCAGCGGATGGACAGACACAGATACGCAGTATTTT. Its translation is CASSGWTDTDTQYF.

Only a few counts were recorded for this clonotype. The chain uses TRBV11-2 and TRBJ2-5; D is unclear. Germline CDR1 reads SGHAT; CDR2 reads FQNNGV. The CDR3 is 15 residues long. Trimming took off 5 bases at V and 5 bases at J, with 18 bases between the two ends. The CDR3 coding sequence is TGTGCCAGCAGCCTCCTCGGGTCCCGGACGGAGACCCAGTACTTC. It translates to CASSLLGSRTETQYF.

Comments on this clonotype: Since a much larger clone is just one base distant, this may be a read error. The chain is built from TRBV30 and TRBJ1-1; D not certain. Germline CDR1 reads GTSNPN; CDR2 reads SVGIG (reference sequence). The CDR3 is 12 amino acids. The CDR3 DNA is TGTGCCTGGAGTACCCCGGGCACTGAAGCTTACTTT. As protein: CAWSTPGTEAYF.